Listed below are T cell receptor beta chains from one sample, sequenced in a study of shared clonotypes between healthy human individuals. TCRdb's table, derived via immunoSEQ multiplex PCR, lists solely in-frame clones and lacks some. Of some 1,900,000 clones in the sample, about 94% were seen once. What was sequenced was naive CD8+ T cells sorted from blood. These receptor sequences come from a man aged 18 to 30 in good health. Both conserved end residues are part of each CDR3. The D gene is left open where the match is weak. Not all rows give a size; the values are once, few, many and, for expanded clones, a class.

CDR3	DNA	V	J	D	size
CASCGTTNYNEQFF	TGTGCCAGCTGCGGGACCACAAACTACAATGAGCAGTTCTTC	TRBV6-1	TRBJ2-1	NA	NA
CASSFIDRGQETQYF	TGTGCCAGCAGCTTTATCGACAGGGGACAGGAGACCCAGTACTTC	TRBV7-9	TRBJ2-5	TRBD1	once
CASSQVMGPNTEAFF	TGCGCCAGCAGCCAAGTGATGGGACCAAACACTGAAGCTTTCTTT	TRBV4-3	TRBJ1-1	NA	NA
CASSSAAQETQYF	TGTGCCAGTAGTTCAGCCGCCCAAGAGACCCAGTACTTC	TRBV19	TRBJ2-5	NA	NA
CAWSGSTGELFF	TGTGCCTGGTCTGGATCCACCGGGGAGCTGTTTTTT	TRBV30	TRBJ2-2	NA	NA
CASSPREIKRGISNYGYTF	TGTGCCAGCAGTCCCCGCGAGATCAAGAGGGGCATTTCTAACTATGGCTACACCTTC	TRBV27	TRBJ1-2	NA	NA
CASSMASGIYEQYF	TGTGCCAGTAGTATGGCTAGCGGAATTTACGAGCAGTACTTC	TRBV19	TRBJ2-7	TRBD2	NA
CASSYTSFNSPLHF	TGTGCCAGCAGTTATACTAGCTTTAATTCACCCCTCCACTTT	TRBV6-5	TRBJ1-6	NA	NA
CASSLRGGNQPQHF	TGTGCCAGCAGTTTAAGGGGCGGCAATCAGCCCCAGCATTTT	TRBV27	TRBJ1-5	NA	NA
CASSRLLAGGSLGSYNEQFF	TGTGCCAGCAGCAGACTACTAGCGGGAGGCTCCCTTGGATCCTACAATGAGCAGTTCTTC	TRBV7-8	TRBJ2-1	TRBD2	NA
CASSPAPLGANTGELFF	TGTGCCAGCAGTCCTGCCCCCCTCGGGGCGAACACCGGGGAGCTGTTTTTT	TRBV11-2	TRBJ2-2	NA	NA
CSVSDSYEQYF	TGCAGCGTCTCAGATTCCTACGAGCAGTACTTC	TRBV29-1	TRBJ2-7	NA	NA
CASSLVDAGGSYEQYF	TGTGCCAGCAGCTTAGTCGACGCGGGAGGATCCTACGAGCAGTACTTC	TRBV7-8	TRBJ2-7	TRBD2	once
CAFTQGAASNQPQHF	TGTGCCTTTACACAGGGGGCGGCGAGCAATCAGCCCCAGCATTTT	TRBV30	TRBJ1-5	TRBD1	NA
CASSLVRHEQYF	TGTGCCAGCAGCTTAGTGCGCCACGAGCAGTACTTC	TRBV11-2	TRBJ2-7	NA	NA
CASSPYRDGYEQYF	TGTGCCAGCAGCCCGTACAGGGACGGCTACGAGCAGTACTTC	TRBV7-9	TRBJ2-7	NA	NA